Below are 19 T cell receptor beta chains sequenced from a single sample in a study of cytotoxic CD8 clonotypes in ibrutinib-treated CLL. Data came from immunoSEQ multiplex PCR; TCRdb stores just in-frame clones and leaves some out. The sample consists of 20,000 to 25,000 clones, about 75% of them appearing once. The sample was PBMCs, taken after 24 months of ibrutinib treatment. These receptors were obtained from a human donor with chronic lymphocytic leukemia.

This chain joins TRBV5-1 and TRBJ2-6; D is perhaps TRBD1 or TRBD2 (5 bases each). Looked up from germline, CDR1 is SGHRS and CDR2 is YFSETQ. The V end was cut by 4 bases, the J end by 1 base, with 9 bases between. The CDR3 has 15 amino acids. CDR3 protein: CASSLGRSGANVLTF. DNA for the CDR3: TGCGCCAGCAGCCTGGGACGGTCTGGGGCCAACGTCCTGACTTTC.

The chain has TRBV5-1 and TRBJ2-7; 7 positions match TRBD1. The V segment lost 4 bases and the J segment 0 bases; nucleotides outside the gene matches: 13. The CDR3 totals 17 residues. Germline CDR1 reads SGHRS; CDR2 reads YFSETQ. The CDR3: CASSLTETGFRSYEQYF. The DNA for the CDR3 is TGCGCCAGCAGCCTAACCGAGACAGGGTTTCGCTCCTACGAGCAGTACTTC.

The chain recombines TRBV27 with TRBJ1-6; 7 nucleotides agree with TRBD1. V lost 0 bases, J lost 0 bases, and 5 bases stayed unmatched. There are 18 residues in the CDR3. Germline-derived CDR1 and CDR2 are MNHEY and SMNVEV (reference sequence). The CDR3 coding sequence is TGTGCCAGCAGTTTATCGTCCAGGGGGATCTCCTATAATTCACCCCTCCACTTT. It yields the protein CASSLSSRGISYNSPLHF.

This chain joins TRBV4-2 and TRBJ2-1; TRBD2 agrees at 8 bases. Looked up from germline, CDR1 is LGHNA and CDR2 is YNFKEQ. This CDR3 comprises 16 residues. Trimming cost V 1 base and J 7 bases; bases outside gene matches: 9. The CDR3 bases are TGTGCCAGCAGCCAAGTGGGAGCGGGGGATTCGAATGAGCAGTTCTTC. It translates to CASSQVGAGDSNEQFF.

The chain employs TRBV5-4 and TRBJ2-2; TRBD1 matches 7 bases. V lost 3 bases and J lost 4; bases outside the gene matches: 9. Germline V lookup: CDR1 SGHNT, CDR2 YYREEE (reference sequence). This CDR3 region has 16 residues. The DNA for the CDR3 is TGTGCCAGCAGCTCGCCGGGGACAGATTTCACCGGGGAGCTGTTTTTT. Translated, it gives CASSSPGTDFTGELFF.

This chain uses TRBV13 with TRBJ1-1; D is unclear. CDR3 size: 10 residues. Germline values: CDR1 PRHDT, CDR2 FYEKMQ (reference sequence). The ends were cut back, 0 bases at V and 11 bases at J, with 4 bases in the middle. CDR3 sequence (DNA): TGTGCCAGCAGCTTAGGATTGGCTTTCTTT. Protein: CASSLGLAFF.

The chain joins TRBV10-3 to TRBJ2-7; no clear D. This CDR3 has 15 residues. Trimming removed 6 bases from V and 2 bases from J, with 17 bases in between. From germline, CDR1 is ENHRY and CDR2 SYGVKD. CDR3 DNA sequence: TGTGCCATCAGGACCTCCTCGTCGGCGGCCTACGAGCAGTACTTC. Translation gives CAIRTSSSAAYEQYF.

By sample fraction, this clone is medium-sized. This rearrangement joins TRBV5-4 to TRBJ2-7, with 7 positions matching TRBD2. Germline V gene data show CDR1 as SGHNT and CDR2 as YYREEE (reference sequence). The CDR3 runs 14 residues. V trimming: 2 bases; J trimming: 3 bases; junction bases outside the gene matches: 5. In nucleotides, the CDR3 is TGTGCCAGCAGCTTCGAGCGGGGCTACTACGAGCAGTACTTC. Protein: CASSFERGYYEQYF.

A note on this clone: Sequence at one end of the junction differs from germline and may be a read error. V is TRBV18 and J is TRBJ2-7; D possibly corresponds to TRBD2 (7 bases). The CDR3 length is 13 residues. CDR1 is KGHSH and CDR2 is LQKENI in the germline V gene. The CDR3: CASAPDGGREQYF. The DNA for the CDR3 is TGTGCCAGCGCACCCGACGGGGGGCGCGAGCAGTACTTC. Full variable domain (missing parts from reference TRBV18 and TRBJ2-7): NAGVMQNPRHLVRRRGQEARLRCSPMKGHSHVYWYRQLPEEGLKFMVYLQKENIIDESGMPKERFSAEFPKEGPSILRIQQVVRGDSAAYFCASAPDGGREQYFGPGTRLTVT.

The CDR3 loop is CASGLGLAYEQYF. In DNA form, the CDR3 reads TGCGCCAGCGGCCTGGGGTTGGCGTACGAGCAGTACTTC. This chain links TRBV5-1 with TRBJ2-7; no firm D call. Trimming stripped 7 bases from V and 4 bases from J, with 15 bases between. The CDR3 runs 13 residues. Germline CDR1 and CDR2: SGHRS and YFSETQ.

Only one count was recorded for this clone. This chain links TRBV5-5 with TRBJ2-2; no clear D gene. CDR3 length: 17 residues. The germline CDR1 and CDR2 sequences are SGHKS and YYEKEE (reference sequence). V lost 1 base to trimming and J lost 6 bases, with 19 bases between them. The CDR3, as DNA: TGTGCCAGCAGCTTGCTCCCGGCGAGAGTTAGTGCCGGGGAGCTGTTTTTT. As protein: CASSLLPARVSAGELFF.

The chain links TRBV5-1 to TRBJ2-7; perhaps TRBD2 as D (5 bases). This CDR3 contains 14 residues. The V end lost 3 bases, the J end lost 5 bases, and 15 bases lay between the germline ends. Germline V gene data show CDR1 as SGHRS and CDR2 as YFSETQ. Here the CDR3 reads CASSSEGSVNEQYF. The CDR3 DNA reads TGCGCCAGCAGCTCGGAAGGGAGCGTCAACGAGCAGTACTTC.

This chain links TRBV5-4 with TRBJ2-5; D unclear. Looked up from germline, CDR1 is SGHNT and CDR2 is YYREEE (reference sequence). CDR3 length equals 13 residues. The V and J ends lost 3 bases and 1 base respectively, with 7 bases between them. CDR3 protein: CASSSVSQETQYF. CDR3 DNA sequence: TGTGCCAGCAGCTCCGTTTCCCAAGAGACCCAGTACTTC.

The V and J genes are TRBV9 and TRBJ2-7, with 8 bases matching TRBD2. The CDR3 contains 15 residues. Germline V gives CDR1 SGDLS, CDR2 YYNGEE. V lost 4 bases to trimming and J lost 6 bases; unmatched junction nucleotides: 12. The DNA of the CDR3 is TGTGCCAGCAGCCCAGACTCGGCGGGGGGCCCCGAGCAGTACTTC. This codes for CASSPDSAGGPEQYF.

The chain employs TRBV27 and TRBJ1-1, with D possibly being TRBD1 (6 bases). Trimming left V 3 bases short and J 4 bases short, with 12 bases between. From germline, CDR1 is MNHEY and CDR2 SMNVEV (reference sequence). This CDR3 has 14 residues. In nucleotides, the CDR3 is TGTGCCAGCAGTTTCGTTGGACAGACCACTGAAGCTTTCTTT. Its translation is CASSFVGQTTEAFF.

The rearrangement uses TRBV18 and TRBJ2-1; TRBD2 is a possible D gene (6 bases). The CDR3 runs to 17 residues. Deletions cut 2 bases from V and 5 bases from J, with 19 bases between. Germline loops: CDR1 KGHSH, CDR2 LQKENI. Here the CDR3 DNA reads TGTGCCAGCTCACCAAGGTCCAGGGTAGCGGCCAACAATGAGCAGTTCTTC. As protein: CASSPRSRVAANNEQFF.

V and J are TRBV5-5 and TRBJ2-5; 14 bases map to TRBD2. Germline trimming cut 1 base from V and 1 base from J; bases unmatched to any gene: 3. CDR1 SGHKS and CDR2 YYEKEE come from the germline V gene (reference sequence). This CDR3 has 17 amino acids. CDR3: CASSLTGTSGGQETQYF. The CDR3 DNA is TGTGCCAGCAGCTTGACTGGGACTAGCGGGGGCCAAGAGACCCAGTACTTC.

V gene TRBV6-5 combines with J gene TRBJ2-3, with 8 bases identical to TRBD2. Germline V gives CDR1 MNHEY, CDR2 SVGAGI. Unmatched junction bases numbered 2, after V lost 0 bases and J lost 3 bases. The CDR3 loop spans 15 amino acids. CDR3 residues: CASSYSGLGTDTQYF. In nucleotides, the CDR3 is TGTGCCAGCAGTTACTCGGGACTAGGGACAGATACGCAGTATTTT.

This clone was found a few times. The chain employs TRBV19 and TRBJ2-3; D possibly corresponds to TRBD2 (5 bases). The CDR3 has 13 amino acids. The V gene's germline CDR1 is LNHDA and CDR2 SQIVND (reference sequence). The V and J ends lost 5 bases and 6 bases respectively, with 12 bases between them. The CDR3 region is CASSSAGRDTQYF. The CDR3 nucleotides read TGTGCCAGTAGTTCGGCGGGCCGGGATACGCAGTATTTT. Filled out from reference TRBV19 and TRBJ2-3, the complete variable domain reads DGGITQSPKYLFRKEGQNVTLSCEQNLNHDAMYWYRQDPGQGLRLIYYSQIVNDFQKGDIAEGYSVSREKKESFPLTVTSAQKNPTAFYLCASSSAGRDTQYFGPGTRLTVL.